A single sample gave rise to the 9 T cell receptor beta chains below, sequenced in a study of T cells in Graves' hyperthyroidism and ophthalmopathy. Researchers amplified the TCR beta CDR3 regions from RNA transcripts. The HTBI primer set served for first-round RT-PCR of the TCR CDR3. One entry per CDR3 protein results from TCRdb running MiXCR on the multiplex PCR reads. The sample carries about 520,000 distinct CDR3 sequences, about 24% recorded once. Input material: blood. The receptor set was obtained from a woman aged 25-40 years with Graves' ophthalmopathy.

This clonotype has just a few counts. The chain is built from TRBV28 and TRBJ1-6; tentative D call: TRBD1 (6 bases). The CDR3 is 13 residues long. The V and J ends lost 4 bases and 14 bases respectively, with 15 bases between them. Germline values: CDR1 MDHEN, CDR2 SYDVKM. The CDR3 here is CASSSEQGGTLHF. In nucleotides, the CDR3 is TGTGCCAGCAGTTCCGAACAGGGAGGAACCCTCCACTTT.

This clonotype was found a few times. This chain uses TRBV20-1 with TRBJ1-2; D is uncertain. Trimming shortened V by 1 base and J by 4 bases, and 7 bases separated the two germline ends. CDR1 is DFQATT, CDR2 SNEGSKA, per germline (reference sequence). The CDR3 loop spans 12 amino acids. As DNA, the CDR3 is TGCAGTGCTAGAGTGCTGGTCTATGGCTACACCTTC. Its protein is CSARVLVYGYTF.

On this clonotype itself: Because the CDR3 is missing its conserved closing phenylalanine or tryptophan, this is likely a read error. The gene calls are TRBV28 and TRBJ1-2, with 10 positions matching TRBD1. Germline V gene lookup returns CDR1 MDHEN and CDR2 SYDVKM. The CDR3 has 15 amino acids. V lost 2 bases, J lost 2 bases, and 2 bases stayed unmatched. The CDR3 nucleotides are TGTGCCAGCAGTTTAGGGACAGGGGACAACTATGGCTACACCTAC. It codes for CASSLGTGDNYGYTY.

This clonotype was recorded many times. V usage is TRBV6-5 and J usage is TRBJ2-7; no definite D call. This CDR3 has 14 amino acids. The V gene's germline CDR1 is MNHEY and CDR2 SVGAGI. The V end was cut by 6 bases, the J end by 1 base, with 13 bases between. The DNA for the CDR3 is TGTGCCAGCAGGCCCGTATTCAGTTCCTACGAGCAGTACTTC. Translation gives CASRPVFSSYEQYF.

This clonotype showed up many times. J is TRBJ2-7 and V is TRBV29-1; 9 bases are shared with TRBD1. J lost 0 bases, V lost 5 bases, and 2 bases had no gene match. CDR1 is SQVTM and CDR2 is ANQGSEA in the germline V gene. The CDR3 extends over 13 amino acids. The chain's CDR3 is CSVRDRVSYEQYF. The CDR3, as DNA: TGCAGCGTTCGGGACAGGGTCTCCTACGAGCAGTACTTC.

There are many counts of this clonotype. This chain connects TRBV11-2 to TRBJ2-7; tentative D call: TRBD2 (6 bases). Trimming shortened V by 5 bases and J by 3 bases, and 14 bases separated the two germline ends. The germline gives CDR1 SGHAT, CDR2 FQNNGV. The CDR3 is 14 residues long. The CDR3 DNA follows: TGTGCCAGCAGCCCGAGACTAGACGTCTACGAGCAGTACTTC. Its translation is CASSPRLDVYEQYF.

This clonotype showed up many times. The chain carries TRBV11-2 and TRBJ2-5; TRBD2 aligns across 9 bases. Trimming removed 5 bases from V and 5 bases from J; junction bases left unmatched: 9. The CDR3 sequence is 15 residues long. CDR1 is SGHAT, CDR2 FQNNGV, per germline. The CDR3 coding sequence is TGTGCCAGCAGCGTAGGGGCGGGGGGGCCGGAGACCCAGTACTTC. The encoded protein is CASSVGAGGPETQYF.

Of note for this clonotype: A much larger clone is a single base away; this may be a read error. The V call is TRBV6-2 or TRBV6-3, the J call TRBJ1-5; tentative D call: TRBD1 (6 bases). V lost 6 bases, J lost 7 bases, and 16 bases lay in between. Germline V gives CDR1 MNHEY, CDR2 SVGEGT. The CDR3 is 14 amino acids. This CDR3 is CASSTSGGRQPQHF. The CDR3, as DNA: TGTGCCAGCAGCACCTCCGGGGGCCGGCAGCCCCAGCATTTT.

Details on this clonotype: This may be a read error: a much more frequent sequence differs by one nucleotide. This chain joins TRBV6-2 or TRBV6-3 and TRBJ1-1; 7 bases fit TRBD1. The CDR3 totals 14 residues. The germline V gene has CDR1 MNHEY and CDR2 SVGEGT. The CDR3 nucleotides are TGTGCCAGCAGTCTCCAGGGGGGGAACACTGAAGCTTGCTTT. Protein: CASSLQGGNTEACF.